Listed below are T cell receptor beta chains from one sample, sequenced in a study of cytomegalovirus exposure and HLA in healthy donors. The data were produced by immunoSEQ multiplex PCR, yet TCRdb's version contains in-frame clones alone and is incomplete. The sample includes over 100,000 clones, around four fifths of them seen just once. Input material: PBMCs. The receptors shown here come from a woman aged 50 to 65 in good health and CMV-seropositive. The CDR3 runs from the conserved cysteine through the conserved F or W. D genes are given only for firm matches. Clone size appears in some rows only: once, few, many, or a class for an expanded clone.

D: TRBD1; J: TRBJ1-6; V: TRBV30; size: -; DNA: TGTGCCTGGGACAGGGCTTCGGGAGTGTCACCCCTCCACTTT; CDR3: CAWDRASGVSPLHF
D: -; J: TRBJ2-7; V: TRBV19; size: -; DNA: TGTGCCAGTAGTACCCGGACTGGCTACGAGCAGTACTTC; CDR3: CASSTRTGYEQYF
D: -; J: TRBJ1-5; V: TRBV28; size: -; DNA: TGTGCCAGCAGTTTAGCGGGGAGAAATCAGCCCCAGCATTTT; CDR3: CASSLAGRNQPQHF
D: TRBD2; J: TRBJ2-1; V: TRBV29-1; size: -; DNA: TGCAGCGTCGGGGGCGGGAGGGCCGGCTCCTACAATGAGCAGTTCTTC; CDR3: CSVGGGRAGSYNEQFF
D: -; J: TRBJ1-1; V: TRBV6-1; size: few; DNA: TGTGCCAGCAGTGAAGTAAGTGGCTGGGGCCATAGTGTTATGAACACTGAAGCTTTCTTT; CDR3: CASSEVSGWGHSVMNTEAFF
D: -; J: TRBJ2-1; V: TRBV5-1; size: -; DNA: TGCGCCAGCAGCTTGGTGGAGGGACCTGACAATGAGCAGTTCTTC; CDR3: CASSLVEGPDNEQFF
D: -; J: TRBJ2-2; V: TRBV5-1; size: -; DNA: TGCGCCAGCAGCTTGGAAAGTGCCCCCGGCACCGGGGAGCTGTTTTTT; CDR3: CASSLESAPGTGELFF
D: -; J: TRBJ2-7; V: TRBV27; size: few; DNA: TGTGCCAGCAGATCCCCGCGGAGGAGGGAGCAGTACTTC; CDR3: CASRSPRRREQYF
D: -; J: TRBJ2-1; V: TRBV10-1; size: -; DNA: TGCGCCAGCAGTGATGCGTCCCCCTCCTACAATGAGCAGTTCTTC; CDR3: CASSDASPSYNEQFF
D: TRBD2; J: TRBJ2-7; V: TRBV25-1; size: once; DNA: TGTGCCAGCAGTGAACCCGGGACTAGCAGCTACGAGCAGTACTTC; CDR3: CASSEPGTSSYEQYF
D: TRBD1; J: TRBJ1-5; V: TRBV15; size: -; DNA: TGTGCCACCAGCAGACCCACCGGGACAGCCTCCAATCAGCCCCAGCATTTT; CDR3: CATSRPTGTASNQPQHF
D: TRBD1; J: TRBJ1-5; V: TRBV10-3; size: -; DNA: TGTGCCATCAGTGAGTCCTTGGTGAGACAGGGCGGTCAGCCCCAGCATTTT; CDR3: CAISESLVRQGGQPQHF
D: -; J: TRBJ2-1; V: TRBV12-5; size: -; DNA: TGTGCTAGTGGTCTATTCGGCTCCTACAATGAGCAGTTCTTC; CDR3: CASGLFGSYNEQFF
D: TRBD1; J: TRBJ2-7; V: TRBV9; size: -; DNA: TGTGCCAGCAGCCGAGGACAGGGACTCAACGAGCAGTACTTC; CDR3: CASSRGQGLNEQYF
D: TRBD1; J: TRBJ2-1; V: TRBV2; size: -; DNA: TGTGCCAGCAGAGAACTAACAGGGGCTACCTACAATGAGCAGTTCTTC; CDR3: CASRELTGATYNEQFF
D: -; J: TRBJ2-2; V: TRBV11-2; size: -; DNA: TGTGCCAGCAGCTTAGAGTCGGTGATCACCGGGGAGCTGTTTTTT; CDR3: CASSLESVITGELFF
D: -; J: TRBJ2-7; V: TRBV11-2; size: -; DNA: TGTGCCAGCAGCTTGGGGGGGCACTACGAGCAGTACTTC; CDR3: CASSLGGHYEQYF
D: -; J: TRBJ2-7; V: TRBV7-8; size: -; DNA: TGTGCCAGCAGCTTAGCTGGCAGACTGTACGAGCAGTACTTC; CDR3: CASSLAGRLYEQYF
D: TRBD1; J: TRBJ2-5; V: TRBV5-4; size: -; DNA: TGTGCCAGCAGCTCCGGACAGGGGAGAGAGACCCAGTACTTC; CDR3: CASSSGQGRETQYF
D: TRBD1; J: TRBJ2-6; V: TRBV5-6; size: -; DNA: TGTGCCAGCAGTAGATCCGGGACAGGGGTTCCCTCTGGGGCCAACGTCCTGACTTTC; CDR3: CASSRSGTGVPSGANVLTF
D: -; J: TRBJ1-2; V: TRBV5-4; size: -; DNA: TGTGCCAGCAGCTCACTATTAGAAGGACTTGGCTACACCTTC; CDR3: CASSSLLEGLGYTF
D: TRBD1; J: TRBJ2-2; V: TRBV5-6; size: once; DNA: TGTGCCAGCACTACAGGGGGCGTCGGGGAGCTGTTTTTT; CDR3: CASTTGGVGELFF
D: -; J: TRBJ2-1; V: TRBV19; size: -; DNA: TGTGCCAGTAGTCCTATCTCTAGCGTAATATACAATGAGCAGTTCTTC; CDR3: CASSPISSVIYNEQFF
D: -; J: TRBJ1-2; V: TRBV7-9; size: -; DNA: TGTGCCAGCAGCTTAATGGGAGTCTCCTATGGCTACACCTTC; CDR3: CASSLMGVSYGYTF
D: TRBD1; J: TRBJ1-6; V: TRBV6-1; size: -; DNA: TGTGCCAGCAGTGTTTTCGGACAGGGGGTCGATTCACCCCTCCACTTT; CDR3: CASSVFGQGVDSPLHF
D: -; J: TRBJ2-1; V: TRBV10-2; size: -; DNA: TGCGCCAGCAGTGATTCAGCGGGGACATACAATGAGCAGTTCTTC; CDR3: CASSDSAGTYNEQFF
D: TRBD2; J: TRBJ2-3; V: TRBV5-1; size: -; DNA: TGCGCCAGCAGCCCACTAGCGGGGGGGGAAGATACGCAGTATTTT; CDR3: CASSPLAGGEDTQYF
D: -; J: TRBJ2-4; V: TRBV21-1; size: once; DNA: TGTGCCAGCAGCAGGGACAACCCGGCCAAAAACATTCAGTACTTC; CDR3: CASSRDNPAKNIQYF
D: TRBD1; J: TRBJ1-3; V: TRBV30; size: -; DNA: TGTGCCTGGAGTGTACCTTTTTGGGGGACAGGGGATGGGAGCTCTGGAAACACCATATATTTT; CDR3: CAWSVPFWGTGDGSSGNTIYF
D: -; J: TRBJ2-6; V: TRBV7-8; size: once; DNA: TGTGCCAGCAGCTTTTTACGTAGCTCTGGGGCCAACGTCCTGACTTTC; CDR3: CASSFLRSSGANVLTF
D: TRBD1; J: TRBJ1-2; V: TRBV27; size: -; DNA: TGTGCCAGCAGTAAATACCGGGACAGGGAGGACTATGGCTACACCTTC; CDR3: CASSKYRDREDYGYTF
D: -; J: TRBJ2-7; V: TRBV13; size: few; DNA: TGTGCCAGCAGCATGACTAGTACCCACGAGCAGTACTTC; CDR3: CASSMTSTHEQYF
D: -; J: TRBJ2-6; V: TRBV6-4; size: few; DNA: TGTGCCAGCAGTGACCAAGGGAGCTCTGGGGCCAACGTCCTGACTTTC; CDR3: CASSDQGSSGANVLTF
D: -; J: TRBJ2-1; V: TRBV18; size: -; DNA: TGTGCCAGCTCACCTCTCAAGTCCGCGGGACAGGAGCAGTTCTTC; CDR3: CASSPLKSAGQEQFF
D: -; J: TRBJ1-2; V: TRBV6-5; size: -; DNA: TGTGCCAGCAGTTACGTGGCAGGGCAAGGCTACACCTTC; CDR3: CASSYVAGQGYTF
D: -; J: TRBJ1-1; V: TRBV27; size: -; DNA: TGTGCCAGCAGTTTAATCGAGGGGAACACTGAAGCTTTCTTT; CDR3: CASSLIEGNTEAFF
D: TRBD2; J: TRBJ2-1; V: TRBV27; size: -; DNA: TGTGCCAGCAGGACGAGTCTGCTAGCGGGGGGACCAAAGTGGCAGTTCTTC; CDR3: CASRTSLLAGGPKWQFF
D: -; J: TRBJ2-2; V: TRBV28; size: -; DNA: TGTGCCAGCAGACCAACCCCCTCTAGGGAGCTGTTTTTT; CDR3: CASRPTPSRELFF
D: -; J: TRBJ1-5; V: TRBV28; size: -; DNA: TGTGCCAGCCCACCAAACCAGGCGTTTAGCAATCAGCCCCAGCATTTT; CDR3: CASPPNQAFSNQPQHF
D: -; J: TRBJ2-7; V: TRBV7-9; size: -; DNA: TGTGCCAGCAGCTTCACGGCAGGGAACGAGCAGTACTTC; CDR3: CASSFTAGNEQYF
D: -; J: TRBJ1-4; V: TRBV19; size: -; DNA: TGTGCCAGTACGGGAGGGGGGGCGAGTGAAAAACTGTTTTTT; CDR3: CASTGGGASEKLFF
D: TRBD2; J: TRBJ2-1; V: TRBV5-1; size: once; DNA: TGCGCCAGCAGCTTGGGGGATTTAGCGGGAGGGCCAGCCAATGAGCAGTTCTTC; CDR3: CASSLGDLAGGPANEQFF
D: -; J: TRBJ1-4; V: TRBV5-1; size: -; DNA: TGCGCCAGCAGCACCGGTGGTGGTGAAAAACTGTTTTTT; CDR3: CASSTGGGEKLFF
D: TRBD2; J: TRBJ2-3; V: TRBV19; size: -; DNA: TGTGCCAGTAGGCTAGCGGGGGGGCCAAATACGCAGTATTTT; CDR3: CASRLAGGPNTQYF
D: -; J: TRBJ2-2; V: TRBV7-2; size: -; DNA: TGTGCCAGCAGCTTTGGACTAAACACCGGGGAGCTGTTTTTT; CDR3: CASSFGLNTGELFF
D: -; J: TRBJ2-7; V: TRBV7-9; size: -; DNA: TGTGCCAGCAGCTTACAATACGAGCAGTACTTC; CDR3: CASSLQYEQYF
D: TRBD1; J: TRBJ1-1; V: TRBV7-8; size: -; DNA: TGTGCCAGCAGCTTCTCGATCCAGGGGGTCACTGAAGCTTTCTTT; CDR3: CASSFSIQGVTEAFF
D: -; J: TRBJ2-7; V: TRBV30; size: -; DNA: TGTGCCTGGAGTGTACTTCGAGGGCGGGGCCCCTCCGAGCAGTACTTC; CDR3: CAWSVLRGRGPSEQYF
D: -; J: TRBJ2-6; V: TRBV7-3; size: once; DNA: TGTGCCAGCAGCTTAACAACGGCGGCTGGGGCCAACGTCCTGACTTTC; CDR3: CASSLTTAAGANVLTF
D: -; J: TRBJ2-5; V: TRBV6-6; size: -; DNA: TGTGCCAGCAGTTCGACTTTCGGTGCCCAAGAGACCCAGTACTTC; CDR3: CASSSTFGAQETQYF
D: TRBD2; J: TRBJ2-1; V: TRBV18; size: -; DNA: TGTGCCAGCTCACTCCGACTAGCGGGAGGGCCAATTGAGCAGTTCTTC; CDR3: CASSLRLAGGPIEQFF
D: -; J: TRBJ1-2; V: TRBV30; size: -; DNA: TGTGCCTGGAGTAAGTTGACGGGTAACTATGGCTACACCTTC; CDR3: CAWSKLTGNYGYTF
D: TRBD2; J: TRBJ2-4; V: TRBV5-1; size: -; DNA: TGCGCCAGCAGCTGGGGACTAGCGGGGGTACTAGCCAAAAACATTCAGTACTTC; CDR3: CASSWGLAGVLAKNIQYF
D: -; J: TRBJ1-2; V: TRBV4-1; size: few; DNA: TGCGCCAGCAGCCCCCCTCGCCTGACAGGTCCGTTTGGCTGCACCTTC; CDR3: CASSPPRLTGPFGCTF
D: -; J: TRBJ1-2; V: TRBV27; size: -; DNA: TGTGCCACCGGGCAGGGGAGTGACTACACCTTC; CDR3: CATGQGSDYTF
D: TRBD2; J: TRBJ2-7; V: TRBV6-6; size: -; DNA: TGTGCCAGCAGCTTCGGGACTAGAGGTCCTTACGAGCAGTACTTC; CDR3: CASSFGTRGPYEQYF
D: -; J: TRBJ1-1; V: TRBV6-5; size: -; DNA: TGTGCCAGCTCCCCCGGGGAGCGATTGAACACTGAAGCTTTCTTT; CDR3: CASSPGERLNTEAFF